The clone carrying this T cell receptor (beta chain) occurred a few times. These data come from a study of blood T cell repertoires in COVID-19. In the original processing: Reference gene primers were amplified, and this amplification served to estimate nucleated cell counts. Assay: immunoSEQ multiplex PCR; the TCRdb copy retains only in-frame clones and omits some. The D gene and trimming were derived from the DNA, and the V and J assignments and clone size from that table. The data hold a few hundred thousand clones, with about 80% observed a single time. With V trimmed by 6 bases and J by 8 bases, 12 bases remained unmatched. The CDR3 consists of 15 residues. Germline-derived CDR1 and CDR2 are MDHEN and SYDVKM.

Material for sequencing was peripheral blood. The TCR sequence derives from a woman in her 50s with acute or convalescent COVID-19. The chain recombines TRBV28 with TRBJ1-2, with TRBD1 matching 10 bases. The CDR3 DNA follows: TGTGCCAGCAGCATACGGGACAGGGGTTTTGAAGGCTACACCTTC. Amino acid sequence: CASSIRDRGFEGYTF.